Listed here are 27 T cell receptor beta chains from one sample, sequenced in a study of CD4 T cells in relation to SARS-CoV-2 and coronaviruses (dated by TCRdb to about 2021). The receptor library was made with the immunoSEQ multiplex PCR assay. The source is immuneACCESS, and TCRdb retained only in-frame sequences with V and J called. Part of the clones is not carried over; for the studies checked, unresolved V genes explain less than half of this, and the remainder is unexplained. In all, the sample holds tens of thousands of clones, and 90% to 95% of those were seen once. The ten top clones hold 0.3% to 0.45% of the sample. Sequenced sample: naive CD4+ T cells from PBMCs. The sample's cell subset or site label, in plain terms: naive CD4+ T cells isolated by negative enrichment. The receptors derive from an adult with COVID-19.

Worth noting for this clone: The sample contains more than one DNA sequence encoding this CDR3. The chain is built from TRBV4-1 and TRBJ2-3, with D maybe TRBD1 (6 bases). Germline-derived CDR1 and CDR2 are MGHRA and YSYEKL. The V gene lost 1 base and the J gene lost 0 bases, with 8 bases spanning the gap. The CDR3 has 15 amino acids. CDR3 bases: TGCGCCAGCAGCCAAGTAGGGACAAGCACAGATACGCAGTATTTT. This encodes CASSQVGTSTDTQYF.

For the CDR3, the DNA is TGCGCCAGCAGCTTTTCGGACAGGGTTTCAGATACGCAGTATTTT. Translating it yields CASSFSDRVSDTQYF. The chain has TRBV5-1 and TRBJ2-3; 8 bases line up with TRBD1. The CDR3 is 15 residues long. V shed 2 bases, J shed 4 bases, and the junction held 6 bases outside the gene matches. CDR1 and CDR2 (germline): SGHRS, YFSETQ.

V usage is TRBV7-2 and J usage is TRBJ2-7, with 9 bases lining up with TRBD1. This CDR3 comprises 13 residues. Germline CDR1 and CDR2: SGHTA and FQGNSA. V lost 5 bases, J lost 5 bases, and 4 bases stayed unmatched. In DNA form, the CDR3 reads TGTGCCAGCAGCCTGAGGACAGGGGACGAGCAGTACTTC. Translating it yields CASSLRTGDEQYF.

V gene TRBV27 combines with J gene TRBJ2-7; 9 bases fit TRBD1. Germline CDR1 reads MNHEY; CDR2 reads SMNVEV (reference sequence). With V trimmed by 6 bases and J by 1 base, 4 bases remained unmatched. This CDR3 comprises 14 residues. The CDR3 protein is CASSIGQGSYEQYF. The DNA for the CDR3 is TGTGCCAGCAGCATCGGACAGGGGTCCTACGAGCAGTACTTC.

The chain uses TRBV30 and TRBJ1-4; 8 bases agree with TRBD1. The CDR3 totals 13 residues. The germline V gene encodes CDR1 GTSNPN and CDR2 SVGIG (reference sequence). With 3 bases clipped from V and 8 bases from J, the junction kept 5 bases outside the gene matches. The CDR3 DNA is TGTGCCTGGAGCACACAGGGGGGCGAAAAACTGTTTTTT. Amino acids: CAWSTQGGEKLFF.

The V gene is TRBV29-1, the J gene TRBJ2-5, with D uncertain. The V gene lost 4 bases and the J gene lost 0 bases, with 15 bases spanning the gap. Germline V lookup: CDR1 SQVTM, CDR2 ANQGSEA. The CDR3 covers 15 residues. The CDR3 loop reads CSVAASKRYQETQYF. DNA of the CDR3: TGCAGCGTTGCTGCCAGCAAGAGGTACCAAGAGACCCAGTACTTC.

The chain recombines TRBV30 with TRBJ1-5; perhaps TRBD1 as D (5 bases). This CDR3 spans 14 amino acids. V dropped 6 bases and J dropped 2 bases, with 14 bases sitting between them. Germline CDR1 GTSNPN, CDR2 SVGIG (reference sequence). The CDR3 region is CACLGGVGNQPQHF. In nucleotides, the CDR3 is TGTGCCTGCTTGGGGGGGGTGGGCAATCAGCCCCAGCATTTT.

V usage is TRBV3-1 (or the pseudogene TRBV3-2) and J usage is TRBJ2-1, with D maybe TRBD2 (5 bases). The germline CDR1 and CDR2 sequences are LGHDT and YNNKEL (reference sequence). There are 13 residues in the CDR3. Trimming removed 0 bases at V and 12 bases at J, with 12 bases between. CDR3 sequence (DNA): TGTGCCAGCAGCCAAGATACTAGAACGGCGCAGTTCTTC. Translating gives CASSQDTRTAQFF.

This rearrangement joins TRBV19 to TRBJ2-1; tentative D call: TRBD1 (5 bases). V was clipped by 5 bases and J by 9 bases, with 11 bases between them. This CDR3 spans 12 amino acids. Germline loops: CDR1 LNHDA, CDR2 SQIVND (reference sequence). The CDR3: CASSRQFGEQFF. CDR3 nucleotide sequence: TGTGCCAGTAGTCGACAGTTTGGTGAGCAGTTCTTC.

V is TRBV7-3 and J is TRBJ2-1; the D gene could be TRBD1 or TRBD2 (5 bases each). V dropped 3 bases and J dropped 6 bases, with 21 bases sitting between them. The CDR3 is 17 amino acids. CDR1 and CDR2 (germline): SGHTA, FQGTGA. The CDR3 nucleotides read TGTGCCAGCAGCTTGACATCCGGGACCCCCGGCCTCAATGAGCAGTTCTTC. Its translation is CASSLTSGTPGLNEQFF.

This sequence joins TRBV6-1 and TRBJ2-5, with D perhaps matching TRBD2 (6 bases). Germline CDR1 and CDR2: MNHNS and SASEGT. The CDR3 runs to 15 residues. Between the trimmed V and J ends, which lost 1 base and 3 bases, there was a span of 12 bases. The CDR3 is CASSEGDLTKETQYF. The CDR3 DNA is TGTGCCAGCAGTGAAGGGGACTTGACTAAAGAGACCCAGTACTTC.

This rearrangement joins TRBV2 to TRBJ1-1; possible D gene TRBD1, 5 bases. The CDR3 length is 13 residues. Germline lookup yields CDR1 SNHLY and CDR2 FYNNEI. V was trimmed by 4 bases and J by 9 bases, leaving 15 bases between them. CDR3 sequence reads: CASSVEDGGKAFF. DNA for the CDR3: TGTGCCAGCAGTGTAGAGGATGGGGGGAAAGCTTTCTTT.

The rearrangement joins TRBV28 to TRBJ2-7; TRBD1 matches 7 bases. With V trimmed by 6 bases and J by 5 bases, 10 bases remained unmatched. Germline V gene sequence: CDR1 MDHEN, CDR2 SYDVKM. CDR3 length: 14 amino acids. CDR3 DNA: TGTGCCAGCAGAGCGGACAGGTCTCACCACGAGCAGTACTTC. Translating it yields CASRADRSHHEQYF.

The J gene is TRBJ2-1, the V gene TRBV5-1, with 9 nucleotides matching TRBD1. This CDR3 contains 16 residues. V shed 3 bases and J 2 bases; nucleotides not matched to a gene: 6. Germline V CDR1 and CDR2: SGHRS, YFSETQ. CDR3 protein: CASSSTYRGPYNEQFF. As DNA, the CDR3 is TGCGCCAGCAGCTCCACGTACAGGGGGCCCTACAATGAGCAGTTCTTC.

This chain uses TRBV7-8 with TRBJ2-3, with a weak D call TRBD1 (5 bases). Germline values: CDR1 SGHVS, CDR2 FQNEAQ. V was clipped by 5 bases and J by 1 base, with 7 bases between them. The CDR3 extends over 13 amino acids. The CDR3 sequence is CASSRQRTDTQYF. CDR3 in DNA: TGTGCCAGCAGCCGACAGCGCACAGATACGCAGTATTTT.

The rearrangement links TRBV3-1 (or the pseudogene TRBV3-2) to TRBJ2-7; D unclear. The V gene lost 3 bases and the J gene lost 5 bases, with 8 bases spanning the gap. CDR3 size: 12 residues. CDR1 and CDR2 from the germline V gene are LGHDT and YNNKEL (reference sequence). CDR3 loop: CASSQEPDEQYF. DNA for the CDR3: TGTGCCAGCAGCCAGGAGCCAGACGAGCAGTACTTC.

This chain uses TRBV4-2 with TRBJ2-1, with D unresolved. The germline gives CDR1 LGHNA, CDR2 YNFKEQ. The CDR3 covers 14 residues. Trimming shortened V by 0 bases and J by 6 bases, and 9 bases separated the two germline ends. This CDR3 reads CASSQDLEFNEQFF. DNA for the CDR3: TGTGCCAGCAGCCAAGATCTGGAGTTCAATGAGCAGTTCTTC.

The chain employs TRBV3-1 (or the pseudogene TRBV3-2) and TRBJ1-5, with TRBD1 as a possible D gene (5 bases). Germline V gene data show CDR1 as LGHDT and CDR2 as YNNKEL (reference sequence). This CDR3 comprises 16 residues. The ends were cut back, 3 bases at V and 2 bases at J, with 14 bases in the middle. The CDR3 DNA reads TGTGCCAGCAGCCAGAGGGCAGGGAGGGGCAATCAGCCCCAGCATTTT. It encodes CASSQRAGRGNQPQHF.

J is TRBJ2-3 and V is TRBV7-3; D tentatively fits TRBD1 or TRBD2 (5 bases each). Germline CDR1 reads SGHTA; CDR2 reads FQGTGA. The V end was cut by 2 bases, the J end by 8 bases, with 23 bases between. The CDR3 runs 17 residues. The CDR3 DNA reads TGTGCCAGCAGCTTAGTGGGGGTGGGGCCCCGGAGTGGTACGCAGTATTTT. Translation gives CASSLVGVGPRSGTQYF.

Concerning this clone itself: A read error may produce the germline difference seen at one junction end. The CDR3 DNA is TGTGCCAGCTCACTAGATGTCGGATATGACTACACCTTC. It encodes CASSLDVGYDYTF. This chain connects TRBV18 to TRBJ1-2; unclear D gene. Germline V CDR1 and CDR2: KGHSH, LQKENI. The CDR3 has 13 amino acids.

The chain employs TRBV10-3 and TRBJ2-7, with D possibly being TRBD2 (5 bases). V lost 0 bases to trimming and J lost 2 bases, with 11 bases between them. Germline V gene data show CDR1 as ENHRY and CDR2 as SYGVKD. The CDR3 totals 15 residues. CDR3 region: CAISESRGSPYEQYF. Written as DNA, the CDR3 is TGTGCCATCAGTGAGTCTCGAGGGAGTCCCTACGAGCAGTACTTC.

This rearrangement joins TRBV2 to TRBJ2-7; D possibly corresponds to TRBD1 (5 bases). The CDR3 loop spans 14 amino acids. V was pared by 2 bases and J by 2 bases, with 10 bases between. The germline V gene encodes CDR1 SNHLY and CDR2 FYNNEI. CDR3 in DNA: TGTGCCAGCAGTGAATCAGGGTACGCCTACGAGCAGTACTTC. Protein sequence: CASSESGYAYEQYF.

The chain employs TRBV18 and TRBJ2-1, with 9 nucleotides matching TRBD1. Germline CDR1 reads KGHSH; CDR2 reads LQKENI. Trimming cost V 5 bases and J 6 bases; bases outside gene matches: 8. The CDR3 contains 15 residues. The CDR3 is CASSIAGDRVNEQFF. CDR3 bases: TGTGCCAGCTCAATAGCCGGGGACAGGGTCAATGAGCAGTTCTTC.

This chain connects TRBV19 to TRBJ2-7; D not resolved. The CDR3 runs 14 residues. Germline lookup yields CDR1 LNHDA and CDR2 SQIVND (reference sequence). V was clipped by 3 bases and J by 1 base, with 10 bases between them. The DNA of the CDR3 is TGTGCCAGTAGTATGTCCCTGGGTTCCTACGAGCAGTACTTC. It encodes CASSMSLGSYEQYF.

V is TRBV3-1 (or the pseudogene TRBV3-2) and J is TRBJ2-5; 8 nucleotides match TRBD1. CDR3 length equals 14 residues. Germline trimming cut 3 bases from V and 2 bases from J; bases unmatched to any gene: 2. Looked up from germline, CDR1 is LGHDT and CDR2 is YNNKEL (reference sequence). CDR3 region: CASSHRQGQETQYF. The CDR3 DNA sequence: TGTGCCAGCAGCCACAGACAGGGGCAAGAGACCCAGTACTTC.

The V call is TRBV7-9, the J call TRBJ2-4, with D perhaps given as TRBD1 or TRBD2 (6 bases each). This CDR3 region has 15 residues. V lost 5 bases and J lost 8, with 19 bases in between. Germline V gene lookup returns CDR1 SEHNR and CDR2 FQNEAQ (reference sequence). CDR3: CASSVAGLRGDIQYF. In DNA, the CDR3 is TGTGCCAGCAGCGTGGCGGGGCTTAGGGGGGACATTCAGTACTTC.

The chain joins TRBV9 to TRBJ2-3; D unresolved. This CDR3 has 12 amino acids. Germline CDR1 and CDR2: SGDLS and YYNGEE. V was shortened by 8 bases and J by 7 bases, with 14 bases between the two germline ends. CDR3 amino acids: CASILAANTQYF. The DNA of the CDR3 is TGTGCCAGTATCCTTGCGGCGAATACGCAGTATTTT.